This TCR beta chain was found in a study of blood T cells in healthy people across ages. Findings and caveats of the study: Estimated diversity, derived from one million T cells, was regarded as an underestimate.

In germline, CDR1 is ENHRY, CDR2 SYGVKD. The CDR3 extends over 15 amino acids. V lost 6 bases to trimming and J lost 4 bases, with 17 bases between them. Together with a sample-barcoded 5' primer, a J-beta primer mix was included in a second PCR lasting roughly 6 to 12 cycles. Using its own MiXCR run on the 5' RACE reads, TCRdb lists one record per CDR3 protein. The sample yields hundreds of thousands of distinct CDR3 sequences, about 20% seen once. Points on this clonotype: What it binds is unknown.

This rearrangement joins TRBV10-3 to TRBJ2-3; TRBD2 might be the D (7 bases). This clonotype was sampled from a man aged 70-80 years in good health. Source material: blood. CDR3 loop: CAIRGDGGPADTQYF. The CDR3 DNA follows: TGTGCCATCAGGGGCGACGGGGGGCCCGCAGATACGCAGTATTTT.